The present T cell receptor beta chain was sequenced within a study of shared clonotypes between healthy human individuals. This CDR3 is built from 15 residues. V was shortened by 2 bases and J by 5 bases, with 13 bases between the two germline ends. Germline V gives CDR1 MNHEY, CDR2 SVGAGI. The DNA input per sorted-subset replicate PCR was about 190 ng, corresponding to tens of thousands of T cell genomes. The repertoire was sequenced with immunoSEQ multiplex PCR; TCRdb's copy has only in-frame clones and lacks some. The data contain about 1.5 million clones, around 98% of them seen just once; the ten biggest clones take up about 0.4%.

The clonotype was recovered from a man aged 25-40 years in good health. Sequencing input: naive CD4+ T cells sorted from blood. Subset meaning: CD45RA+ positively selected. The rearrangement uses TRBV6-5 and TRBJ1-5; no clear D. Written as DNA, the CDR3 is TGTGCCAGCAGTTACGTCGCGGACGGGTATCAGCCCCAGCATTTT. Amino acid sequence: CASSYVADGYQPQHF.